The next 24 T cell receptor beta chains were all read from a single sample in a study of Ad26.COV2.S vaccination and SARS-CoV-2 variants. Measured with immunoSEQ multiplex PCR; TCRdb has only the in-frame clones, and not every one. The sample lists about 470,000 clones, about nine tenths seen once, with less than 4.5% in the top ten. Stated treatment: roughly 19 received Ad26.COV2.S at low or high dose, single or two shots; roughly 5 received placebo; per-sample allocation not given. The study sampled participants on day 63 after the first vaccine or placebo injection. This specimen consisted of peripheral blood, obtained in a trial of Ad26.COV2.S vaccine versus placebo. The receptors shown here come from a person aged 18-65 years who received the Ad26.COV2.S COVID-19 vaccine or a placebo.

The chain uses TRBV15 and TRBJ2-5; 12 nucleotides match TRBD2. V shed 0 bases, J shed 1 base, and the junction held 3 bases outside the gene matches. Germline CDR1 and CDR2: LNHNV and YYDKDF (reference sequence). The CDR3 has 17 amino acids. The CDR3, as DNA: TGTGCCACCAGCAGAGATCCTAGCGGGGGGGTCCAAGAGACCCAGTACTTC. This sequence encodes CATSRDPSGGVQETQYF.

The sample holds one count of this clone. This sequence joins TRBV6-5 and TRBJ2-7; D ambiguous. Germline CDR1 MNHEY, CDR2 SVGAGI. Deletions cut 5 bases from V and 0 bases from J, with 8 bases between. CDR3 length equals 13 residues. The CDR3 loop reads CASSPGSSYEQYF. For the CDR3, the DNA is TGTGCCAGCAGTCCTGGTAGCTCCTACGAGCAGTACTTC.

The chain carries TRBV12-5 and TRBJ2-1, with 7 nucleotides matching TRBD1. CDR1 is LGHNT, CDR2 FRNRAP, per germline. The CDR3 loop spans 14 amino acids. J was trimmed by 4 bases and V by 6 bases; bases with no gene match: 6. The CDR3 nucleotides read TGTGCTAGTGGACAGGGGATATCTTACAATGAGCAGTTCTTC. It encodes CASGQGISYNEQFF.

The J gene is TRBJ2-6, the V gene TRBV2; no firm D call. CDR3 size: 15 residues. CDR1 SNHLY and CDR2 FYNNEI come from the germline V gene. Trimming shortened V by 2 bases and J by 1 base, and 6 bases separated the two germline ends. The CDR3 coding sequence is TGTGCCAGCAGTGAACGAGAATCTGGGGCCAACGTCCTGACTTTC. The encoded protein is CASSERESGANVLTF.

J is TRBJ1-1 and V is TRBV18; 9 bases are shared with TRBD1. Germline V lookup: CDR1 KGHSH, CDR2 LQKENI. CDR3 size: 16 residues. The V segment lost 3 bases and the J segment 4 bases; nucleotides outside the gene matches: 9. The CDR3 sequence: CASSPNTGGAGTEAFF. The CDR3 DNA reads TGTGCCAGCTCACCTAATACAGGGGGCGCGGGCACTGAAGCTTTCTTT.

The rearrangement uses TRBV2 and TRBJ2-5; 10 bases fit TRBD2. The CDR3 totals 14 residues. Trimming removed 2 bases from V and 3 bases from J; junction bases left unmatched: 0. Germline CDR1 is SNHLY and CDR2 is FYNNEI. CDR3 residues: CASSETSGKETQYF. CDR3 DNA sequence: TGTGCCAGCAGTGAAACTAGCGGGAAAGAGACCCAGTACTTC. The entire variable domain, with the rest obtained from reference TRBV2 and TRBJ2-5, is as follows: EPEVTQTPSHQVTQMGQEVILRCVPISNHLYFYWYRQILGQKVEFLVSFYNNEISEKSEIFDDQFSVERPDGSNFTLKIRSTKLEDSAMYFCASSETSGKETQYFGPGTRLLVL.

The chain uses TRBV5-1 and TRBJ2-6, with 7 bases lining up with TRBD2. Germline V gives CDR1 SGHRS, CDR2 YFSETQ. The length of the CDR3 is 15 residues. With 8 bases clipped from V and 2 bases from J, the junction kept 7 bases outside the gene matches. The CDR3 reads CASREGDAGANVLTF. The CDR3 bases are TGCGCCAGTAGGGAGGGTGACGCTGGGGCCAACGTCCTGACTTTC.

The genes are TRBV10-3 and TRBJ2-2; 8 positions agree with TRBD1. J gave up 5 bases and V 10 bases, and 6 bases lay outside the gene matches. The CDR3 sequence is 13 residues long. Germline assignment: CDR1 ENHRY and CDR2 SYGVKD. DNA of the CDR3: TGTGCCACAAAGGACAGGGAAACCGGGGAGCTGTTTTTT. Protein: CATKDRETGELFF.

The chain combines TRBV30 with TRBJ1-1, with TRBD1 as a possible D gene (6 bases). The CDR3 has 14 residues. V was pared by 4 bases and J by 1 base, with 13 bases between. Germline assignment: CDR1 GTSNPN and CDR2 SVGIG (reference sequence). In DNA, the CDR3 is TGTGCCTGGACCCCGACAGGACCGAACACTGAAGCTTTCTTT. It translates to CAWTPTGPNTEAFF.

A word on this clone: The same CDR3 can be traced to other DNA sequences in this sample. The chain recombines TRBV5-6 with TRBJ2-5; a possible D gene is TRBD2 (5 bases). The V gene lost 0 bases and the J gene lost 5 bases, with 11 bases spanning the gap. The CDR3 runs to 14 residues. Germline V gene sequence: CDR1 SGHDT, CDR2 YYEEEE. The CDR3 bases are TGTGCCAGCAGCTTGGCCGGGGTAGGGGAGACCCAGTACTTC. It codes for CASSLAGVGETQYF.

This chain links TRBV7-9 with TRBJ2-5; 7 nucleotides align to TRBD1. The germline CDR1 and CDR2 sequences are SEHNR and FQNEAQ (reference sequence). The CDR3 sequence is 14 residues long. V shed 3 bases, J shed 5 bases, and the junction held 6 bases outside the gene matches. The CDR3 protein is CASSLTGFMETQYF. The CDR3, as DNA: TGTGCCAGCAGCTTGACAGGGTTTATGGAGACCCAGTACTTC.

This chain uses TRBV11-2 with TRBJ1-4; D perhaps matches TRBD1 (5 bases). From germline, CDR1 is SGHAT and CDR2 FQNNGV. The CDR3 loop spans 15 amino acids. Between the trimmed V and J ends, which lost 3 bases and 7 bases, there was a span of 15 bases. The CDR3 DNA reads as TGTGCCAGCAGCTTGGGTACGACAGCACTTGAAAAACTGTTTTTT. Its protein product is CASSLGTTALEKLFF.

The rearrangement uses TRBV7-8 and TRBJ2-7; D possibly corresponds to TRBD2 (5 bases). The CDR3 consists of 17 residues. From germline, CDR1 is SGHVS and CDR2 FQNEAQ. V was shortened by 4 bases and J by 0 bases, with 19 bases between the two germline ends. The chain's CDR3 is CASSSPPSGTSSYEQYF. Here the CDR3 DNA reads TGTGCCAGCAGCTCACCCCCAAGCGGCACCAGCTCCTACGAGCAGTACTTC.

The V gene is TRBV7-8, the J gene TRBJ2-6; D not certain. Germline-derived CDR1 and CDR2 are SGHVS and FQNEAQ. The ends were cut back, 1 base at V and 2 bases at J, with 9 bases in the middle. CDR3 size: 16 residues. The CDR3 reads CASSLGGWTGANVLTF. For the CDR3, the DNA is TGTGCCAGCAGCTTAGGCGGATGGACTGGGGCCAACGTCCTGACTTTC. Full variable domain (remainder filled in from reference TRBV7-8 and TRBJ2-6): GAGVSQSPRYKVAKRGQDVALRCDPISGHVSLFWYQQALGQGPEFLTYFQNEAQLDKSGLPSDRFFAERPEGSVSTLKIQRTQQEDSAVYLCASSLGGWTGANVLTFGAGSRLTVL.

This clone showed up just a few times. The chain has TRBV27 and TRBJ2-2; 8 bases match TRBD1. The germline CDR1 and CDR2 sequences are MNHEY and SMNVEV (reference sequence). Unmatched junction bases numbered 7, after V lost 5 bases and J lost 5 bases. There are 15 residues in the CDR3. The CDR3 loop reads CASSAPGTGTGELFF. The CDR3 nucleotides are TGTGCCAGCAGTGCCCCCGGGACAGGAACCGGGGAGCTGTTTTTT.

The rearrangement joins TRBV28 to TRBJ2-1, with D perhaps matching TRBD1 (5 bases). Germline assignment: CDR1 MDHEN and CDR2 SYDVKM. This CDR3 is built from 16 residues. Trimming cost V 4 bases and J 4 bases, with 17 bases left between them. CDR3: CASSYQMGRTYNEQFF. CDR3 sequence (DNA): TGTGCCAGCAGTTATCAGATGGGGCGAACTTACAATGAGCAGTTCTTC.

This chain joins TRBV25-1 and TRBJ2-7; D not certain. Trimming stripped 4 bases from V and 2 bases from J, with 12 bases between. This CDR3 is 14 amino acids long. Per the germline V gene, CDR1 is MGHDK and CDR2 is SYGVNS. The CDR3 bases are TGTGCCAGCAGTGGTTGGGGATCCACCTACGAGCAGTACTTC. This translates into CASSGWGSTYEQYF.

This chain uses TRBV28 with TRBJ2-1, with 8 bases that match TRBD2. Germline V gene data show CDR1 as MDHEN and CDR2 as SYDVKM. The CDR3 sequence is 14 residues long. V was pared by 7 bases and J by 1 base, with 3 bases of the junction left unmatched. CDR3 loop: CASIGGGSYNEQFF. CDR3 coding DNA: TGTGCCAGCATAGGCGGGGGGTCCTACAATGAGCAGTTCTTC.

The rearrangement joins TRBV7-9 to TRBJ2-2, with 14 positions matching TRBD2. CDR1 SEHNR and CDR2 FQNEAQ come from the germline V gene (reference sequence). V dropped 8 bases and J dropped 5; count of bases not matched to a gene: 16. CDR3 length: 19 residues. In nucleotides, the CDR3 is TGTGCCAGCGGCCGAATTTCCGGGACTAGCGGGAGAAGAACCGGGGAGCTGTTTTTT. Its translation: CASGRISGTSGRRTGELFF.

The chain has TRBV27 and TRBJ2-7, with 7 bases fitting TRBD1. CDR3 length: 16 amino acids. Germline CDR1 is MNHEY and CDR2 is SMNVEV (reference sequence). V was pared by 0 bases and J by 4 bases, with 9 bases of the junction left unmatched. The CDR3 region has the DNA TGTGCCAGCAGTTTATCGTTAGGGGGCGGTTTATACGAGCAGTACTTC. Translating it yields CASSLSLGGGLYEQYF.

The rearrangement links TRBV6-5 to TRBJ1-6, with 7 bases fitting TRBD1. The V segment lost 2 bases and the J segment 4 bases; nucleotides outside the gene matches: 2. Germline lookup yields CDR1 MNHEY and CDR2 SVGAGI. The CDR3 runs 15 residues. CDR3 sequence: CASSYGTEYNSPLHF. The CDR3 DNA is TGTGCCAGCAGTTACGGGACAGAGTATAATTCACCCCTCCACTTT.

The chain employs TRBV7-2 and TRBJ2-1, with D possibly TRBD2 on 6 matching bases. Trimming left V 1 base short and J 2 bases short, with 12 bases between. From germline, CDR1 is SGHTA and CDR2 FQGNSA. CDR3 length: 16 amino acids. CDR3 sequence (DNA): TGTGCCAGCAGCTTAGTACCAAGCGGGCCCTACAATGAGCAGTTCTTC. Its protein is CASSLVPSGPYNEQFF.

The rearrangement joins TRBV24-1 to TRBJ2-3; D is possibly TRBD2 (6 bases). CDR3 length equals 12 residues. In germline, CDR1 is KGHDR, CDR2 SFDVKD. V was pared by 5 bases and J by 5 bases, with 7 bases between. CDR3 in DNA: TGTGCCACCAGTGGGGGAGGAGATACGCAGTATTTT. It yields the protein CATSGGGDTQYF.

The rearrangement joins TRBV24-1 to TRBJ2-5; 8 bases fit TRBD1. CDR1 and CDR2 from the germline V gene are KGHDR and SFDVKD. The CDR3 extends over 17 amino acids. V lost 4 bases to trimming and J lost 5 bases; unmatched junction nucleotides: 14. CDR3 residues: CATSDRHRTGKLETQYF. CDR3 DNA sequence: TGTGCCACCAGTGACCGGCACCGGACAGGGAAGTTGGAGACCCAGTACTTC.